This T cell receptor beta chain was sequenced in a study of blood T cell repertoires in COVID-19. Study-wide background: Acute-phase and convalescent COVID-19 samples originated in the United States, Italy and Spain.

The V gene's germline CDR1 is LGHNA and CDR2 YNFKEQ. The CDR3 is made up of 16 amino acids. V lost 1 base and J lost 4, with 16 bases in between. Study processing details: Reference gene primer amplification yielded estimated nucleated cell counts. Repertoires were generated with immunoSEQ multiplex PCR, while TCRdb's copy carries only in-frame clones and drops some. The V and J calls and clone size were taken over from that table, and D and trimming were inferred from the DNA. Of fewer than 55,000 clones in the sample, approximately 85% are singletons; the top ten hold 3%. V usage is TRBV4-2 and J usage is TRBJ2-5; possible D gene TRBD2, 6 bases. Sequencing was carried out using peripheral blood. The clonotype was recovered from a man in his fifties with active COVID-19. CDR3 sequence: CASSQVSAGDRETQYF. CDR3 in DNA: TGTGCCAGCAGCCAAGTGTCAGCGGGCGACAGAGAGACCCAGTACTTC.